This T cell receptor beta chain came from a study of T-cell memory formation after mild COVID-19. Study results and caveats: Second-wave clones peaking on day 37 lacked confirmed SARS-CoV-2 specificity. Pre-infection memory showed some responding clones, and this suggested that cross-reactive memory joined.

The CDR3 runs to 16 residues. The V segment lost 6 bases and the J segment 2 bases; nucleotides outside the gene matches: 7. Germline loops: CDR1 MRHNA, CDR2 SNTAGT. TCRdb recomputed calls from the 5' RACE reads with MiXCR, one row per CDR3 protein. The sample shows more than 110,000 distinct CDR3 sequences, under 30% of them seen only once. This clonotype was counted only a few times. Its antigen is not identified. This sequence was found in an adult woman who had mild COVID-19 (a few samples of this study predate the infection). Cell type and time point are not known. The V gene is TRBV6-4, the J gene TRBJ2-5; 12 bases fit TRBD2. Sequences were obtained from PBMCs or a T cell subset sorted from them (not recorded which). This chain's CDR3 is CASSPRTSGKQETQYF. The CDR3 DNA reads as TGTGCCAGCAGCCCCCGGACTAGCGGGAAACAAGAGACCCAGTACTTC.